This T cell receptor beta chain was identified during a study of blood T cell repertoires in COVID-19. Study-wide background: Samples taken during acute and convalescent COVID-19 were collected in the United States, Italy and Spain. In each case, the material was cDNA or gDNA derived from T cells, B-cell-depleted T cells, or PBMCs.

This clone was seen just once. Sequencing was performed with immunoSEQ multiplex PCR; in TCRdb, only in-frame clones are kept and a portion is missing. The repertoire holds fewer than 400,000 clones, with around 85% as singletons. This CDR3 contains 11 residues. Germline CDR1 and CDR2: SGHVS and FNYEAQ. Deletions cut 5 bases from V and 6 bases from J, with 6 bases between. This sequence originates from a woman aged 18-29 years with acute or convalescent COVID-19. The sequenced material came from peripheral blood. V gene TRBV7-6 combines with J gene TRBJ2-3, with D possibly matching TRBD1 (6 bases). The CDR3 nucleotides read TGTGCCAGCAGCCAGGGGGATACGCAGTATTTT. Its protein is CASSQGDTQYF.